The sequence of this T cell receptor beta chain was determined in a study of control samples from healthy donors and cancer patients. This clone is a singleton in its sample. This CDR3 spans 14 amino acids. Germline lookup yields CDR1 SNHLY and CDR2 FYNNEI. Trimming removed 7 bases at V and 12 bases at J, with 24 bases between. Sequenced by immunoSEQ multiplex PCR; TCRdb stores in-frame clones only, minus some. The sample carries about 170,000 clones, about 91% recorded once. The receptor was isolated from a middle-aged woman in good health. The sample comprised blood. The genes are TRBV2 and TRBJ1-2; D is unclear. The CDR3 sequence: CASTIREGISFDTF. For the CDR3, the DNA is TGTGCCAGCACCATTAGGGAGGGTATCAGTTTCGACACCTTC. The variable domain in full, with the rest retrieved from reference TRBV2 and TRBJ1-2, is EPEVTQTPSHQVTQMGQEVILRCVPISNHLYFYWYRQILGQKVEFLVSFYNNEISEKSEIFDDQFSVERPDGSNFTLKIRSTKLEDSAMYFCASTIREGISFDTFGSGTRLTVV.